Given below is one T cell receptor (beta chain) in context. The data stem from a study of blood T cell repertoires in COVID-19. Study overall: Sources were T cells, B-cell-depleted T cells, or PBMCs; the material itself was cDNA or gDNA.

Here immunoSEQ multiplex PCR was the method, and the copy in TCRdb shows in-frame clones only, minus some. The repertoire has around 110,000 clones, approximately 84% of them found once; the top ten carry 7.5%. This CDR3 has 16 residues. V gave up 0 bases and J gave up 4 bases; unmatched junction bases: 5. The germline V gene has CDR1 MGHRA and CDR2 YSYEKL. The sequenced sample was peripheral blood. This clonotype originated in a man aged 65-85 years with active or convalescent COVID-19. J is TRBJ2-2 and V is TRBV4-1; the match to TRBD2 covers 7 bases. CDR3 loop: CASSQEGGTGTGELFF. In DNA, the CDR3 is TGCGCCAGCAGCCAAGAGGGGGGGACGGGCACCGGGGAGCTGTTTTTT.